This T cell receptor beta chain derives from a study of cytomegalovirus exposure and HLA in healthy donors (dated 2017 in TCRdb). About the study as a whole: In an earlier analysis of under 600 of the donors, 250 to 350 Gb of sequence data and just under 120 million unique TCR beta sequences from roughly 190 million T cells were reported. About five DR-DQ haplotypes were handled as single units for association and clustering because linkage in the cohort was strong. All discovery cohort repertoires had been generated on a single sequencing platform. Typing coverage differed by locus: A, B, C, DRB1 and DQB1 were typed in roughly 620-640 donors, DQA1 in 522, DPA1 in some 600, and DPB1 in around 440. In a later genetic analysis, genome-wide SNP genotypes for about 65% of the roughly 700 donors were used, and that subset was treated as a discovery cohort. An earlier analysis of 500 to 650 of the donors applied high-throughput TCR beta sequencing to assess whether each TCR beta V gene segment acted as functional or pseudogenic. Across 300 to 400 genotyped donors of the cohort, an average of approximately 240,000 unique TCR beta nucleotide sequences per donor were sequenced, and around 19% of those sequences were non-productive. The genetic ancestry cluster associated with self-reported Caucasian donors included 65% to 90% of the approximately 410 genotyped donors. In addition to the first cohort of 650 to 750 subjects, a separate validation cohort of around 110 different subjects was used. Alongside the repertoire data, information on donor age, sex, ethnicity and CMV serostatus was compiled. The study was designed to test whether signatures of past pathogen exposure could be identified by cataloging public T cell receptors. HLA typing included class I and class II loci at four-digit resolution. The T cell repertoires of under 700 subjects were profiled by immunosequencing and related to cytomegalovirus serostatus. Approximately 310 gigabases of sequencing data and 70 million to 100 million unique TCR sequences were included in an early release covering roughly 700 HLA-typed donors. High-throughput TCR immunosequencing, statistical association of individual TCRs with disease status, and machine learning were combined to predict cytomegalovirus infection status. To study patterns of TCR occurrence, a later analysis re-analyzed previously published TCR beta repertoires from 550 to 800 donors and added high-resolution HLA genotyping. Rather than drawing on any new phenotypic data, the later analysis identified candidate immune exposures from TCR beta sequences and the way those sequences occurred across donors.

The method was the immunoSEQ multiplex PCR assay. A mixture of 60 forward primers for TCR Vbeta segments and 13 reverse primers for TCR Jbeta segments was used in the multiplex PCR. The CDR3 region of rearranged TCR beta genes was amplified from genomic DNA by a multiplex PCR assay. The Illumina HiSeq System was used to sequence the amplified TCR beta libraries as 87-base-pair reads. As for the authors' bioinformatics: A later analysis counted some 80 million unique TCR beta chains across the 650 to 700 repertoires, and around 12 million of these chains were shared by at least two donors. Raw reads were error-corrected and collapsed into unique sequences by a nearest-neighbor algorithm in which closely related sequences were merged to remove PCR and sequencing errors. CDR3 sequences were aligned to IMGT reference sequences to assign V, D and J gene segments. For a sequence to be retained, a match of at least six nucleotides was required to both a V gene segment and a J gene segment. A rearrangement was called productive if the CDR3 had no stop codons and remained in frame with V and J, and every other rearrangement was called non-productive. Following IMGT convention, CDR3 was defined as the stretch from the second conserved V-encoded cysteine up to the conserved J-encoded phenylalanine. Sequences without an unambiguous match to a single V gene segment were excluded from the earlier analysis of 450 to 750 of the donors. An earlier analysis of a few hundred of the donors classified V segments as functional when productive rearrangements were above 56.7% and as segregating when the standard deviation between donors was above 5%. A statistical classification framework was developed to diagnose cytomegalovirus status using the catalog of TCR beta chain sequences. In a later analysis, TCR nucleotide sequences were compared against IMGT/GENE-DB human TR gene sequences so that V and J genes could be assigned. In a later analysis, CDR3 sequences and most-parsimonious VDJ recombination scenarios were assigned using the TCRdist pipeline. A later analysis defined each TCR beta chain by its CDR3 amino acid sequence plus V-gene family, and excluded reads lacking a unique V-gene family. As a way to deal with suspected cross-contamination and a sequencing artifact, a later analysis dropped approximately 590 nucleotide sequences that were highly shared and had low generation probability. A later analysis calculated a clonal expansion index for each public chain from normalized within-repertoire ranks of inferred template counts. In a later analysis, generation probabilities were computed using a VDJ recombination model fitted to out-of-frame rearrangements, and the results were checked against IGoR. In a later analysis, hypergeometric tests were used to score TCR-TCR, TCR-HLA and TCR-CMV co-occurrence, with a repertoire-size bias correction applied to TCR pairs. A later analysis estimated false discovery rates by permuting HLA or CMV assignments 20 times. In a later analysis, co-occurring TCRs were grouped with DBSCAN, and TCRdist sequence similarity was added when clustering was performed within HLA-allele-positive subsets. For co-occurrence clustering, repertoires with fewer than 30,000 or more than 120,000 public chains were excluded, along with five repertoires with anomalous nucleotide sharing. The source is immuneACCESS, and TCRdb retained only in-frame sequences with V and J called. Part of the clones is not carried over; for the studies checked, unresolved V genes explain less than half of this, and the remainder is unexplained. Clone size and V and J calls were adopted from that table, with D and trimming inferred from the DNA. In this sample the table shows around 150,000 clones, around four fifths of which occur a single time. Jointly, the top ten make up approximately 1.5% of the sample.

This clone was detected only a few times. The clone's antigen remains unknown. Per-nucleotide qualities are absent, and no much larger clonotype sits a single base away. Reading the germline V gene (reference sequence) gives CDR1 LNHNV and CDR2 YYDKDF. The CDR3 spans 15 residues, from the cysteine through the phenylalanine. The only DNA kept is the CDR3, 45 bases in frame from the first base. Relative to germline, V is missing 7 bases and J is missing 6 bases, with 9 bases of the junction outside any gene match. Beyond this particular receptor, the publication reports: A further reported finding was that TCR beta sequences accurately predicted the HLA-A and HLA-B alleles for most subjects in the first cohort. Linkage disequilibrium might explain the correlated functional status among segregating V segments, but an unknown experimental factor could not be ruled out. Three of the identified cytomegalovirus-associated TCR beta chains were confirmed in vitro to be specific for cytomegalovirus antigens. Most TCR sequences were observed very rarely across donors, whereas some public TCRs were present in many individuals. Several of the top co-occurrence clusters appeared to be linked to parvovirus B19, influenza, CMV and Epstein-Barr virus, according to a later analysis. The 87-base-pair reads could not distinguish some IMGT-functional V segments, including TRBV6-2 and TRBV6-3, so those segments were excluded. Immune exposure information for the cohort was limited to CMV serostatus. Specific HLA alleles were associated with roughly 16,000 TCR beta sequences at a false discovery rate of 0.05 in a later analysis. In an earlier analysis of approximately 590 of the donors, most TCR beta V segments were observed in productive rearrangements about 87% or about 30% of the time, broadly matching IMGT annotations. Because counts were too low, seventeen rarely observed V segments, including chromosome 9 orphons, were left out of the earlier analysis of 587 of the donors. A later genetic analysis reported fewer N-insertions in productive TCRs among donors in an Asian-associated ancestry cluster than the roughly 650-donor mean. Presence/absence analyses assumed roughly uniform sequencing depth across donors, an assumption that may not hold. Most CMV-associated TCR beta chains appeared to be HLA-restricted in a later analysis, and the HLA associations seemed to be driven largely by CMV exposure. The cohort was sequenced for TCR beta chains only, and without alpha or paired-chain data the features that could be detected were limited. Strong co-occurrence of HLA alleles, especially DR and DQ, made assigning TCR associations to individual alleles difficult. HLA typing was unavailable for some donors at each locus, so association tests used only the typed subset. In a later analysis, TCR association rates were found to vary across HLA loci, with the most associated TCRs seen for DRB1 alleles and the fewest for HLA-C alleles. Compared with equally common non-associated chains, HLA-associated TCR beta chains in a later analysis were more clonally expanded and had lower generation probabilities. It was suggested by the authors that the approach could potentially be generalized to other disease states and immunological phenotypes. A total of around 150 TCR beta chains were listed by the study as associated with cytomegalovirus. A cluster of highly shared sequence variants was judged likely to be a technical artifact of the sequencing pipeline. The classifier was reported to diagnose cytomegalovirus status with high specificity and sensitivity in both the original cohort and the validation cohort. In a later genetic analysis, a missense DCLRE1C variant was associated with V-gene and J-gene trimming of TCR beta chains, and the association was replicated in an independent cohort.

The cohort was made up of 666 healthy bone marrow donors. At the time of sampling, every cohort member was nominally healthy, though immune exposures that went unrecorded were likely present. The donor was CMV seronegative and belonged to the group of 320 or so seronegative cohort members. Every donor gave a peripheral blood sample, and the peripheral blood mononuclear cells from that sample were used for TCR beta sequencing. Genomic DNA extraction from the blood cell samples was performed with the Qiagen DNeasy Blood Extraction Kit. The specimen sequenced was PBMCs. The sequence joins TRBV15 to TRBJ2-1; TRBD2 lines up with 10 middle nucleotides. The TCR was taken from a woman in her thirties in good health and CMV-seronegative. The DNA reads as follows: TGTGCCACCACCGCCTGGAGCGGGGGGGCCAATGAGCAGTTCTTC. This yields the protein CATTAWSGGANEQFF.